The source of this TCR beta chain is a study of shared clonotypes between healthy human individuals (dated by TCRdb to about 2020). For context, the study as a whole: A couple of women and three men aged 18 to 49 years were included in the cohort. For each donor, CD4 naive and CD4 memory were each given three plates, CD8 naive was given two plates, and CD8 memory was given one plate. To estimate repertoire size and how much clonotypes are shared between individuals, the study performed deep sequencing of blood TCR repertoires from about 5 healthy adults. To increase sequencing depth and limit assay-specific biases, different laboratories used diverse techniques to prepare libraries and sequence TCR repertoires. Per donor, leukapheresis produced somewhere between about 0.94 and 9 billion PBMCs. The full study reports these points: Naive subsets generally had larger estimated clonotype richness than memory subsets did. Rarefaction of sorted-subset datasets indicated incomplete sequencing despite the large sequencing depth. Compared with non-shared clonotypes, the clonotypes found in all four sorted-subset donors had higher generation probabilities. Sharing across a few donors was observed for about 4.8% of naive CD4, 3% to 4% of naive CD8, over 2% of memory CD4, and roughly 0.4% of memory CD8 clonotypes. Pairwise subsampling led to the expectation that sequencing depth would affect the degree of clonotype sharing among donors. Because the study included only a small number of donors, the genetic and exposure-history diversity represented was limited. Only blood was sampled, and tissue TCR repertoires likely differ from those in blood.

Notes on this clone: The clone's antigen remains unknown. Base qualities are missing; no much larger clone stands one base away.

Healthy HIV-negative adults with no recently reported acute infections or vaccinations were included as donors. Only Caucasian adults living in Nashville, Tennessee, USA were represented among the donors. CD4+ T cells were enriched by magnetic negative selection; naive cells were then positively selected on CD45RA, and the negative fraction formed the memory subset. Blood was collected by leukapheresis, and PBMCs were isolated by Ficoll-Histopaque density gradient centrifugation and then cryopreserved in liquid nitrogen vapor phase. Analytical flow cytometry was used to check the purity and quantity of each magnetically sorted T cell population. From each sorted fraction, genomic DNA was isolated and quantified by UV absorbance on a Nanodrop 2000c. Using the deep immunoSEQ assay, TCR CDR3 regions were amplified from genomic DNA by multiplex PCR. Extracted genomic DNA from each cell subset was spread evenly across all wells of several immunoSEQ 96-well plates, with each plate serving as a replicate. For sorted subsets, each replicate PCR was loaded with roughly 190 ng genomic DNA, equivalent to 30,000 or so T cell genomes. Purified libraries were measured with a Qubit 3.0 fluorometer, size-checked on a Bioanalyzer 2100, and measured again with the KAPA Library Quantification kit. A separate single-read 150-cycle Illumina NextSeq 550 flow cell was used to sequence each immunoSEQ 96-well plate. As for the authors' bioinformatics: The immunoSEQ output contained only junctional sequences without quality scores, so filtering could not match that applied to full-length reads. To assign V/J genes and CDR3, sequences were annotated using PyIR, a Python wrapper for IgBLAST v1.9, with IMGT germline references. Reads were filtered out if the reads had weak V/J assignments (E-value above 1e-6), no CDR3, stop codons, out-of-frame junctions, or ambiguous translated residues. V3J clonotypes were defined as sequences sharing the same inferred V gene, J gene, and CDR3 amino acid sequence. The percentage overlap between two repertoires was calculated by dividing the number of shared unique clonotypes by the size of the smaller repertoire. Repertoire richness was assessed with RTK rarefaction, the Chao1 estimator, and Recon v2.1 estimates of unobserved clonotypes. Generation probabilities for all TCRbeta clonotypes obtained by the gDNA method from several donors were computed using OLGA. The table was pulled from immuneACCESS by TCRdb, which kept in-frame rearrangements only. Such tables lose some clones; where checked, under half of the loss comes from unresolved V genes, and the rest has no known cause. That table supplies the V and J calls and clone size; D and trimming were determined from the DNA. This sample has around 1.5 million clones in its table, and 95% to 99% of those were observed once. Roughly 0.45% of the sample comes from the top ten.

This receptor was obtained from a man aged 25 to 40 in good health. Sequenced input: naive CD4+ T cells sorted from blood. Sample cell subset or site, as interpreted from the label and publication: CD45RA+ positively selected.

The nucleotide sequence is TGTGCCAGCAGCTCCTATCTAAACCAAGAGACCCAGTACTTC. This is translated as CASSSYLNQETQYF. Recombination linked TRBV11-2 to TRBJ2-5, with the D gene uncertain. V lost 4 bases and J lost 0 bases; the stretch between them is 9 bases long. The cysteine opens and the phenylalanine closes a CDR3 of 14 amino acids. The DNA shown is the 42-base CDR3, in frame from base 1. CDR1 and CDR2 (SGHAT, FQNNGV) derive from the germline V gene.